This T cell receptor (beta chain) was sequenced for a study of response to subunit inactivated influenza vaccine (dated by TCRdb to between 2017 and 2018). In the study overall: The study used deep quantitative T cell receptor repertoire profiling to track responses to a trivalent subunit inactivated influenza vaccine. The full study reports these points: The authors proposed that each seasonal influenza vaccination may bring in only a limited number of new T cells.

The receptor library was made with RT-PCR. TCRdb names Illumina HiSeq 2500 as the instrument used. TCRdb trimmed public reads at Q25 via fastp, called clones via MiXCR and kept in-frame beta chains. Every CDR3 protein is listed once, alongside the most common genes and DNA of its rows. For this sample the table gives about 800,000 distinct CDR3 sequences, of which over 20% were detected only once. 10% of the sample is taken by the ten largest. This clonotype occurred a few times. The antigen it recognizes is unknown. No clone much larger than this one lies a single base away; base qualities are absent. The CDR3 numbers 12 residues from cysteine through phenylalanine. Just the 36-base CDR3 DNA is kept, in frame starting at base 1. Germline trimming: 3 bases from V, 9 bases from J; junction bases outside gene matches: 0. In the germline V gene, CDR1 corresponds to LGHNA and CDR2 to YSLEER.

The sequence joins TRBV4-3 to TRBJ2-1, with 9 central nucleotides matching TRBD1. The source of this sequence is a man aged 50 to 59 who received an inactivated influenza vaccine. Donor details come from another sample of the same person, matched by shared clones. The source was PBMCs from blood, collected 5 to 6 days after vaccination. The nucleotide sequence is TGCGCCAGCAGCCAGGACAGGGGTGAGCAGTTCTTC. This encodes CASSQDRGEQFF.